The 20 T cell receptor beta chains listed next were all sequenced from one sample in a study of T cell changes during pregnancy in multiple sclerosis. The repertoire was sequenced with immunoSEQ multiplex PCR; TCRdb's copy has only in-frame clones and lacks some. Of 60,000 to 85,000 clones in the sample, about 90% were seen once. Here the sequenced sample was peripheral blood, taken in the second trimester of pregnancy. These receptors were obtained from a female donor in good health, enrolled as a control in a pregnancy study.

As regards this clone: The same CDR3 can be traced to other DNA sequences in this sample. This chain joins TRBV6-1 and TRBJ2-7; 8 nucleotides agree with TRBD2. CDR3 length: 14 amino acids. Germline V gene lookup returns CDR1 MNHNS and CDR2 SASEGT. V was pared by 3 bases and J by 3 bases, with 4 bases of the junction left unmatched. In DNA form, the CDR3 reads TGTGCCAGCAGTGAGGGGCTAGCGGGCTACGAGCAGTACTTC. This sequence encodes CASSEGLAGYEQYF.

V is TRBV7-2 and J is TRBJ2-7, with a possible D match to TRBD1 (6 bases). V was shortened by 4 bases and J by 2 bases, with 9 bases between the two germline ends. The CDR3 length is 13 residues. The germline V gene encodes CDR1 SGHTA and CDR2 FQGNSA. The CDR3 DNA reads as TGTGCCAGCAGCTACCGGGACACCTACGAGCAGTACTTC. Its translation: CASSYRDTYEQYF.

This clone was seen only a few times. The chain links TRBV4-1 to TRBJ2-6; D uncertain. V lost 3 bases, J lost 4 bases, and 31 bases lay in between. The CDR3 contains 22 residues. CDR1 MGHRA and CDR2 YSYEKL come from the germline V gene. CDR3 DNA: TGCGCCAGCAGCCACCCAGGCCTTCGAAAAGTGGGCTTCGTTTTAGGGGCCAACGTCCTGACTTTC. Its protein is CASSHPGLRKVGFVLGANVLTF.

This clone was seen once. This chain connects TRBV5-4 to TRBJ2-5, with D possibly matching TRBD1 (6 bases). The CDR3 consists of 13 residues. The germline V and J ends were trimmed by 4 bases and 0 bases, with 7 bases remaining between them. CDR1 is SGHNT and CDR2 is YYREEE in the germline V gene (reference sequence). The CDR3 DNA is TGTGCCAGCAGCCACAGGGACCAAGAGACCCAGTACTTC. Amino acids: CASSHRDQETQYF.

This clone occurred once. The chain has TRBV7-2 and TRBJ2-1; 8 positions match TRBD1. V gave up 1 base and J gave up 1 base; unmatched junction bases: 0. There are 15 residues in the CDR3. CDR1 is SGHTA and CDR2 is FQGNSA in the germline V gene. CDR3 in amino acids: CASSLGQGSYNEQFF. The CDR3 region has the DNA TGTGCCAGCAGCTTAGGACAGGGGTCCTACAATGAGCAGTTCTTC.

This clone was picked up one time. The chain joins TRBV5-4 to TRBJ2-3; D remains ambiguous. This CDR3 is built from 16 residues. CDR1 and CDR2 (germline): SGHNT, YYREEE (reference sequence). The V gene lost 4 bases and the J gene lost 0 bases, with 15 bases spanning the gap. CDR3 nucleotides: TGTGCCAGCAGCCCCGGCCTAATCGGGAGCACAGATACGCAGTATTTT. It yields the protein CASSPGLIGSTDTQYF.

The chain has TRBV30 and TRBJ1-4; a possible D gene is TRBD1 (6 bases). This CDR3 region has 14 residues. The germline V gene encodes CDR1 GTSNPN and CDR2 SVGIG (reference sequence). V lost 6 bases and J lost 6, with 17 bases in between. The CDR3 sequence: CACSTGNGHEKLFF. As DNA, the CDR3 is TGTGCCTGCAGTACAGGGAACGGCCATGAAAAACTGTTTTTT.

This clone came up once. The chain is built from TRBV6-5 and TRBJ2-7, with 9 nucleotides matching TRBD1. Germline lookup yields CDR1 MNHEY and CDR2 SVGAGI. Trimming took 5 bases from V and 4 from J; bases not matched to a gene: 6. The CDR3 loop spans 14 amino acids. CDR3 in amino acids: CASSGQGYFYEQYF. The CDR3 DNA follows: TGTGCCAGCAGTGGACAGGGGTATTTTTACGAGCAGTACTTC.

The chain uses TRBV6-5 and TRBJ1-4; TRBD1 matches 9 bases. CDR1 MNHEY and CDR2 SVGAGI come from the germline V gene. V dropped 5 bases and J dropped 5; count of bases not matched to a gene: 6. CDR3 length: 15 residues. The CDR3 sequence is CASSRSGTGNEKLFF. CDR3 bases: TGTGCCAGCAGTCGCTCGGGGACAGGGAATGAAAAACTGTTTTTT.

The chain combines TRBV7-6 with TRBJ2-1; maybe TRBD2 (6 bases). Germline assignment: CDR1 SGHVS and CDR2 FNYEAQ. This CDR3 is built from 13 residues. Trimming took off 5 bases at V and 8 bases at J, with 13 bases between the two ends. DNA of the CDR3: TGTGCCAGCAGCCGCGGAGGGGCGGATGAGCAGTTCTTC. Its translation: CASSRGGADEQFF.

This clone has a single count. CDR3 loop: CASSHPGGPNFQETQYF. In nucleotides, the CDR3 is TGCGCCAGCAGCCACCCAGGGGGGCCGAACTTTCAAGAGACCCAGTACTTC. The V and J genes are TRBV4-1 and TRBJ2-5; perhaps TRBD1 as D (7 bases). This CDR3 has 17 amino acids. V lost 3 bases and J lost 2, with 19 bases in between. From germline, CDR1 is MGHRA and CDR2 YSYEKL.

The chain has TRBV28 and TRBJ2-1; 8 bases line up with TRBD1. The CDR3 loop spans 15 amino acids. V lost 6 bases and J lost 2; bases outside the gene matches: 6. CDR1 and CDR2 from the germline V gene are MDHEN and SYDVKM. CDR3 bases: TGTGCCAGCAGCCAAGACAGGGGACCCTACAATGAGCAGTTCTTC. It translates to CASSQDRGPYNEQFF.

V usage is TRBV6-4 and J usage is TRBJ2-1; 14 bases align to TRBD2. V lost 6 bases to trimming and J lost 4 bases; unmatched junction nucleotides: 2. The CDR3 has 15 amino acids. CDR1 MRHNA and CDR2 SNTAGT come from the germline V gene. This CDR3 reads CASSGTSGGYNEQFF. CDR3 DNA sequence: TGTGCCAGCAGCGGGACTAGCGGGGGTTACAATGAGCAGTTCTTC.

V and J are TRBV11-2 and TRBJ2-4, with D possibly being TRBD2 (5 bases). Between the trimmed V and J ends, which lost 0 bases and 1 base, there was a span of 7 bases. This CDR3 spans 15 amino acids. CDR1 is SGHAT, CDR2 FQNNGV, per germline. In nucleotides, the CDR3 is TGTGCCAGCAGCTTAGAGAGGGCGGCCAAAAACATTCAGTACTTC. The encoded protein is CASSLERAAKNIQYF.

This rearrangement joins TRBV7-6 to TRBJ2-1; 8 nucleotides agree with TRBD1. Trimming at V came to 5 bases and at J to 7 bases, leaving 7 bases not matched to a gene. Germline V gene sequence: CDR1 SGHVS, CDR2 FNYEAQ. The CDR3 is 14 residues long. CDR3: CASSQDRETNEQFF. In DNA form, the CDR3 reads TGTGCCAGCAGCCAGGACAGGGAAACTAATGAGCAGTTCTTC.

V and J are TRBV7-5 and TRBJ2-1; the table assigns TRBD2, which was not confirmed against the DNA. TRBV7-5 is an annotated pseudogene. The CDR3 contains 16 residues. The CDR3 bases are TGTGTCAGAAGCTTACCCGGCGGGGGGGCTGACAATGAGCAGTTCTTC. This gives the protein CVRSLPGGGADNEQFF.

As to this clone: Sequence at one end of the junction differs from germline and may be a read error. This rearrangement joins TRBV7-7 to TRBJ2-2; TRBD2 matches at 8 bases. Looked up from germline, CDR1 is SSHAT and CDR2 is FNYEAQ (reference sequence). This CDR3 has 17 amino acids. The CDR3, as DNA: TGTGCTAGCAGCCCGACCCATAGCGGGACGAACACCGGGGAGCTGTTTTTT. It encodes CASSPTHSGTNTGELFF. The entire variable domain, with the rest obtained from reference TRBV7-7 and TRBJ2-2, is as follows: GAGVSQSPRYKVTKRGQDVTLRCDPISSHATLYWYQQALGQGPEFLTYFNYEAQPDKSGLPSDRFSAERPEGSISTLTIQRTEQRDSAMYRCASSPTHSGTNTGELFFGEGSRLTVL.

This clone came up once. As DNA, the CDR3 is TGTGCCAGCAAGTCGGCGGGGGACAGGGGGCACGGCGGGGAGCTGTTTTTT. This translates into CASKSAGDRGHGGELFF. V usage is TRBV27 and J usage is TRBJ2-2; 12 positions match TRBD1. Unmatched junction bases numbered 13, after V lost 7 bases and J lost 7 bases. Germline lookup yields CDR1 MNHEY and CDR2 SMNVEV (reference sequence). The CDR3 totals 17 residues.

The gene calls are TRBV5-1 and TRBJ1-1; no definite D call. CDR1 and CDR2 (germline): SGHRS, YFSETQ. V gave up 2 bases and J gave up 4 bases, with 18 bases separating them. The CDR3 is 16 amino acids. Here the CDR3 reads CASSLVGSTRFTEAFF. The CDR3, as DNA: TGCGCCAGCAGCTTAGTAGGGAGTACGAGGTTCACTGAAGCTTTCTTT.

The V and J genes are TRBV7-3 and TRBJ2-2; 7 positions agree with TRBD2. The V segment lost 1 base and the J segment 8 bases; nucleotides outside the gene matches: 13. The germline V gene encodes CDR1 SGHTA and CDR2 FQGTGA. This CDR3 is built from 17 residues. In DNA form, the CDR3 reads TGTGCCAGCAGCTTAAGGGGGGAGGGACGGCCCGCGGGGGAGCTGTTTTTT. Its translation: CASSLRGEGRPAGELFF.